This T cell receptor (beta chain) was recovered during a study of cytomegalovirus exposure and HLA in healthy donors. General study points: The listing of 150 to 200 TCR beta chains classed them as cytomegalovirus-associated. Across donors, presence/absence analyses took sequencing depth to be roughly uniform. Reportedly, diagnosis of cytomegalovirus status by the classifier showed high specificity and sensitivity.

PCR amplification relied on 60 Vbeta primers (plus 13 Jbeta primers). The table came from immunoSEQ multiplex PCR; TCRdb's copy has only in-frame clones and leaves some out. Among roughly 73,000 clones listed, roughly 80% were seen once. Germline lookup yields CDR1 SGHDT and CDR2 YYEEEE. Trimming pared 5 bases from V and 1 base from J, leaving 12 bases between. This CDR3 is 15 amino acids long. For this clone: The antigen remains undetermined.

V and J are TRBV5-6 and TRBJ2-2, with D maybe TRBD1 (6 bases). The sequence was obtained from a woman between 45 and 65 years old in good health and CMV-seronegative. Sequences were obtained from PBMCs. The CDR3 bases are TGTGCCAGCAGGACACAGGGTCGGAACACCGGGGAGCTGTTTTTT. Encoded protein: CASRTQGRNTGELFF.